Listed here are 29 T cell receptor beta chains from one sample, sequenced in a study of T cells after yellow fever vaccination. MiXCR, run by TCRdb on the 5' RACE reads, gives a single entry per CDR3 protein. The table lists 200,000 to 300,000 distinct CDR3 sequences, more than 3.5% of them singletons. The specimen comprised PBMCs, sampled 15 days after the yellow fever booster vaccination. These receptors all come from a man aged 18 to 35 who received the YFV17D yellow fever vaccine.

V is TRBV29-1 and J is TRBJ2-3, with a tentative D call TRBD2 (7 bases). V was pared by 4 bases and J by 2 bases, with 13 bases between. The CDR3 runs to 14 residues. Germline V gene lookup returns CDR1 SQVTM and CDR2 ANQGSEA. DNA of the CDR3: TGCAGCGTTGGGGGGGGCCAATACACAGATACGCAGTATTTT. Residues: CSVGGGQYTDTQYF.

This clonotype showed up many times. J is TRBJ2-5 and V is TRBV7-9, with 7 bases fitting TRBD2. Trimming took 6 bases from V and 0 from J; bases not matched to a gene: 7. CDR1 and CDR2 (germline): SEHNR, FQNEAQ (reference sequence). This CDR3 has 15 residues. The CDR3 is CASSQGLGYQETQYF. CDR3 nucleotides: TGTGCCAGCAGTCAAGGACTAGGGTACCAAGAGACCCAGTACTTC.

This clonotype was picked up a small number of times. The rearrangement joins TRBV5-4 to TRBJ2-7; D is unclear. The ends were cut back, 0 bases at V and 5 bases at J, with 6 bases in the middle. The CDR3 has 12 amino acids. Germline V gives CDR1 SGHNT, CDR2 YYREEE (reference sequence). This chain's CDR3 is CASSLDLNEQYF. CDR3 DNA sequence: TGTGCCAGCAGCTTGGATTTGAACGAGCAGTACTTC.

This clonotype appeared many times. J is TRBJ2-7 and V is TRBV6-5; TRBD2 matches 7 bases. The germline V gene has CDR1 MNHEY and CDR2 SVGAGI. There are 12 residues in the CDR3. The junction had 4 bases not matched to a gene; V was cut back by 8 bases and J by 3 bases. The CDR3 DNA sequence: TGTGCCAGCGGGAGGGACGGCTACGAGCAGTACGTC. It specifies CASGRDGYEQYV.

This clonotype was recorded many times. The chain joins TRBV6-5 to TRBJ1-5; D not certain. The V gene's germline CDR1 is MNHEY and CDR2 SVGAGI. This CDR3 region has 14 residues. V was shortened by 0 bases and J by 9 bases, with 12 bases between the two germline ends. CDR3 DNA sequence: TGTGCCAGCAGTTACTCCTCCGGGAGCCGGCCCCAGCATTTT. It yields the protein CASSYSSGSRPQHF.

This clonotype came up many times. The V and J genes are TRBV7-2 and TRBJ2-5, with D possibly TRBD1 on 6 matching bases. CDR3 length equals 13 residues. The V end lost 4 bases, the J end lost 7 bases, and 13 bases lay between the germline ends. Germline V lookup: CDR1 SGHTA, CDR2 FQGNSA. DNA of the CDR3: TGTGCCAGCAGCTCACAGGGCGTAGGGACCCAGTACTTC. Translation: CASSSQGVGTQYF.

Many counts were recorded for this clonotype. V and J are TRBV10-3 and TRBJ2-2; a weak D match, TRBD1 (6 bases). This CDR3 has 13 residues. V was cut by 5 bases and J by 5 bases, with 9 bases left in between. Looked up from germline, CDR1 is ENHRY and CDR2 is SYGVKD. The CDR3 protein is CAISLDSTGELFF. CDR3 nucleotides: TGTGCCATCAGTCTGGACAGTACCGGGGAGCTGTTTTTT.

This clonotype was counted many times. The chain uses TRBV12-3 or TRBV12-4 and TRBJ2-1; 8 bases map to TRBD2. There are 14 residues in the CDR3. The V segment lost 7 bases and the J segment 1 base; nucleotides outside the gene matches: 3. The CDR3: CASNPGGSYNEQFF. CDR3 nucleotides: TGTGCCAGCAATCCGGGGGGGTCCTACAATGAGCAGTTCTTC.

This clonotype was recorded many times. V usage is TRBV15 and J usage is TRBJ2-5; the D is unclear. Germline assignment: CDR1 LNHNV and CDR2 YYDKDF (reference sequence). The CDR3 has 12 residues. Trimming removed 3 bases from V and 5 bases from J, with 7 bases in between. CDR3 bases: TGTGCCACCAGCAGGCCAAGGGAGACCCAGTACTTC. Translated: CATSRPRETQYF. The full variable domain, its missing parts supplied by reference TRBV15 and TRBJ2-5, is DAMVIQNPRYQVTQFGKPVTLSCSQTLNHNVMYWYQQKSSQAPKLLFHYYDKDFNNEADTPDNFQSRRPNTSFCFLDIRSPGLGDTAMYLCATSRPRETQYFGPGTRLLVL.

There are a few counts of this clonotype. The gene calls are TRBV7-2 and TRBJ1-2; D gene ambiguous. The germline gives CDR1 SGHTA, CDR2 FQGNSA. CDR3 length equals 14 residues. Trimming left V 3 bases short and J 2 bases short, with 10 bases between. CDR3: CASSFHNLNYGYTF. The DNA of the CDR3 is TGTGCCAGCAGCTTTCACAACTTAAACTATGGCTACACCTTC.

CDR3: CATSRVASNQPQHF. CDR3 coding DNA: TGTGCCACCAGCAGAGTGGCCAGCAATCAGCCCCAGCATTTT. The chain links TRBV15 to TRBJ1-5; the D is unclear. Trimming cost V 1 base and J 1 base, with 5 bases left between them. Germline V CDR1 and CDR2: LNHNV, YYDKDF (reference sequence). CDR3 length: 14 amino acids.

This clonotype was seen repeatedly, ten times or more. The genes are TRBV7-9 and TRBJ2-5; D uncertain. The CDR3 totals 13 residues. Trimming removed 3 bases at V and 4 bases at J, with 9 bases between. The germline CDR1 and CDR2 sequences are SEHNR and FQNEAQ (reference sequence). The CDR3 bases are TGTGCCAGCAGCTTGGTAGCCCGAGAGACCCAGTACTTC. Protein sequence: CASSLVARETQYF.

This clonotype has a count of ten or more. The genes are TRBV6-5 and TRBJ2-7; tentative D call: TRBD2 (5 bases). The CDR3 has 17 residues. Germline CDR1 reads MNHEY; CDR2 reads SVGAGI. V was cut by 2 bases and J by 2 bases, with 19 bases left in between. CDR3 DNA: TGTGCCAGCAGTTACCCCCCTCGAGCCGAGGGCACCTACGAGCAGTACGTC. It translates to CASSYPPRAEGTYEQYV.

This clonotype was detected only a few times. CDR3: CASSVNAGGLISETQYF. The CDR3 DNA sequence: TGTGCCAGCAGCGTAAATGCGGGGGGGCTTATCTCGGAGACCCAGTACTTC. V and J are TRBV9 and TRBJ2-5; 9 bases map to TRBD2. The CDR3 is made up of 17 amino acids. V lost 1 base, J lost 5 bases, and 12 bases stayed unmatched. Germline values: CDR1 SGDLS, CDR2 YYNGEE.

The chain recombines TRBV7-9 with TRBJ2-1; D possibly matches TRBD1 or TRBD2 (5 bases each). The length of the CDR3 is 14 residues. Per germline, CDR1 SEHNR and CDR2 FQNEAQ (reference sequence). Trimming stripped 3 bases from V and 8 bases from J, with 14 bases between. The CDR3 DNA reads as TGTGCCAGCAGCTTTCAGGGCTTCGGGGATGAGCAGTTCTTC. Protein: CASSFQGFGDEQFF.

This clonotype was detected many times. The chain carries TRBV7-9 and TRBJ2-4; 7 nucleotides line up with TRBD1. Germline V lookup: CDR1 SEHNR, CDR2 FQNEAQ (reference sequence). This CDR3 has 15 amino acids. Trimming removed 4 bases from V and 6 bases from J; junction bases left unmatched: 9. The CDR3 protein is CASSSYDRERNIQYF. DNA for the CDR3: TGTGCCAGCAGCTCCTACGACAGGGAACGAAACATTCAGTACTTC.

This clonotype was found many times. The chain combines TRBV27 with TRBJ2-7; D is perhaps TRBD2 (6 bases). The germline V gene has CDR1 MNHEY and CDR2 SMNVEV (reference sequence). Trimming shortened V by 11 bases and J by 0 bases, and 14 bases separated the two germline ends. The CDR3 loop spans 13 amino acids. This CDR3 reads CARTRGSSYEQYV. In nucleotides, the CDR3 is TGTGCCCGAACACGGGGGTCCTCCTACGAGCAGTACGTC.

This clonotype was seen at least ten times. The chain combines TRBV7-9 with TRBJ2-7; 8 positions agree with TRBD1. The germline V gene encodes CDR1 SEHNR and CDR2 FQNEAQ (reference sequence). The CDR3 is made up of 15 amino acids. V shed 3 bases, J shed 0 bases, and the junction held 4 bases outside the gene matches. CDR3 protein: CASSFLTGDSYEQYV. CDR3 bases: TGTGCCAGCAGCTTTTTGACAGGGGACTCCTACGAGCAGTACGTC.

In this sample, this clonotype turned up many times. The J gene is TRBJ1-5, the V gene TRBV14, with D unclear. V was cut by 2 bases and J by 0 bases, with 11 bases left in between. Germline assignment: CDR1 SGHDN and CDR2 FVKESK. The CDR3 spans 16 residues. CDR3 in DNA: TGTGCCAGCAGCCAATGTTCAGTGGATAGCAATCAGCCCCAGCATTTT. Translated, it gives CASSQCSVDSNQPQHF. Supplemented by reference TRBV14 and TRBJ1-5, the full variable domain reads EAGVTQFPSHSVIEKGQTVTLRCDPISGHDNLYWYRRVMGKEIKFLLHFVKESKQDESGMPNNRFLAERTGGTYSTLKVQPAELEDSGVYFCASSQCSVDSNQPQHFGDGTRLSIL.

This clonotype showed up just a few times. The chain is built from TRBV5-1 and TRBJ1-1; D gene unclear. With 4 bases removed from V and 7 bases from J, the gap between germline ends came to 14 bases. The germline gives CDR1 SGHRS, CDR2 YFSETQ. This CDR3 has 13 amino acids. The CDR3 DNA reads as TGCGCCAGCAGCACGGTCGGGCTTGATGAAGCTTTCTTT. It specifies CASSTVGLDEAFF. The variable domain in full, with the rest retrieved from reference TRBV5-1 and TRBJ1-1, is KAGVTQTPRYLIKTRGQQVTLSCSPISGHRSVSWYQQTPGQGLQFLFEYFSETQRNKGNFPGRFSGRQFSNSRSEMNVSTLELGDSALYLCASSTVGLDEAFFGQGTRLTVV.

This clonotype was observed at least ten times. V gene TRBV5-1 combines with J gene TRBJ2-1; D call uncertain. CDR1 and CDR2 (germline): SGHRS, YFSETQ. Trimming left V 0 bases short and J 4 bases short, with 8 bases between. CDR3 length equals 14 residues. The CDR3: CASSLEAFYNEQFF. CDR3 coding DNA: TGCGCCAGCAGCTTGGAGGCCTTTTACAATGAGCAGTTCTTC.

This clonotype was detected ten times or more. CDR3 amino acids: CASSRDRDDIQYF. The CDR3, as DNA: TGTGCCAGCAGCCGGGACAGGGATGACATTCAGTACTTC. This chain uses TRBV12-3 or TRBV12-4 with TRBJ2-4, with 9 bases identical to TRBD1. Trimming removed 6 bases from V and 8 bases from J; junction bases left unmatched: 5. The CDR3 is 13 residues long.

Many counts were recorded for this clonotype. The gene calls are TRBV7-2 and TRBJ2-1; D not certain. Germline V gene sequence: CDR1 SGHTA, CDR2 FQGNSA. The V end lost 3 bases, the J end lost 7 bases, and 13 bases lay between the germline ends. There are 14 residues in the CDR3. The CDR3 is CASSLYKALNEQFF. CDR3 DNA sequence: TGTGCCAGCAGCTTGTACAAGGCTTTGAATGAGCAGTTCTTC.

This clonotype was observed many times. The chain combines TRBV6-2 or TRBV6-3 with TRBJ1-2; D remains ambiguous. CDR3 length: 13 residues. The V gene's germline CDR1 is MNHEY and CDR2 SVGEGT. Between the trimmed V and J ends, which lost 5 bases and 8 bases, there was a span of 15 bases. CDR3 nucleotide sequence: TGTGCCAGCAGTCGGGGTAAAAGAGGCGGCTACACCTTC. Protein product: CASSRGKRGGYTF.

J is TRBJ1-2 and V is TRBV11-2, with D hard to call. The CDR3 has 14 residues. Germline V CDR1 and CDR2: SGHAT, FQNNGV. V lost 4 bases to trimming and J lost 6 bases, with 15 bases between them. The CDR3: CASSSPDTRNGYTF. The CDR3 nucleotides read TGTGCCAGCAGCTCACCCGACACAAGAAATGGCTACACCTTC.

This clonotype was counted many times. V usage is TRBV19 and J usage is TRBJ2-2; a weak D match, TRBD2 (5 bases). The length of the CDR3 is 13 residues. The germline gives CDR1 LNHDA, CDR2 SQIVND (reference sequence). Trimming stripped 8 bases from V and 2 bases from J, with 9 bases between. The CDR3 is CASASPNTGELFF. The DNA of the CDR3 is TGTGCCAGTGCTAGCCCCAACACCGGGGAGCTGTTTTTT. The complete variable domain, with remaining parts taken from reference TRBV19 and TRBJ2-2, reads DGGITQSPKYLFRKEGQNVTLSCEQNLNHDAMYWYRQDPGQGLRLIYYSQIVNDFQKGDIAEGYSVSREKKESFPLTVTSAQKNPTAFYLCASASPNTGELFFGEGSRLTVL.

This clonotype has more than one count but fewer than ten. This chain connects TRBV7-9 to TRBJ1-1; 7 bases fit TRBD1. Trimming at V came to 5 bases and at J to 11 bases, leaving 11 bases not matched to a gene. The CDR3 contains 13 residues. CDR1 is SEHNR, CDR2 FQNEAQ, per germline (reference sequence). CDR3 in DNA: TGTGCCAGCAGCGACGGGACAGTCCTGGCGGCTTTCTTT. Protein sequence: CASSDGTVLAAFF.

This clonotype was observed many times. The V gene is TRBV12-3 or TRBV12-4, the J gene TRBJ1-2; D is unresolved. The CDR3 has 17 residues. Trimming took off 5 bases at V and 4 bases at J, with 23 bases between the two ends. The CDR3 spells CASSIDQGHLESYGYTF. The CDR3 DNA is TGTGCCAGCAGTATCGATCAAGGGCACCTAGAATCCTATGGCTACACCTTC.

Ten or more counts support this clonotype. As DNA, the CDR3 is TGTGCCAGCAGGTGGGACGGGGAACTCACAGATACGCAGTATTTT. It is translated as CASRWDGELTDTQYF. The chain links TRBV7-9 to TRBJ2-3; the D call may be TRBD1 or TRBD2 (5 bases each). The V end was cut by 6 bases, the J end by 2 bases, with 15 bases between. The CDR3 totals 15 residues. The germline V gene encodes CDR1 SEHNR and CDR2 FQNEAQ (reference sequence).